This T cell receptor beta chain was recovered during a study of T-cell reconstitution after alpha-beta-depleted transplantation in children. The TCRbeta library was prepared with unique molecular identifiers. Each CDR3 protein gets one entry after TCRdb re-called the PCR reads with MiXCR. The sample contains some 640,000 distinct CDR3 sequences, roughly 15% of which appear only once. This clonotype was seen repeatedly, ten times or more. Germline V lookup: CDR1 SGHRS, CDR2 YFSETQ. CDR3 length: 16 amino acids. V was trimmed by 3 bases and J by 0 bases, leaving 12 bases between them. The sequence derives from a human donor who donated a stem cell graft to a child with acute myeloid leukemia. Sample: PBMCs from the stem cell graft donor, taken from the stem cell graft. V is TRBV5-1 and J is TRBJ2-2, with D possibly matching TRBD1 (5 bases). The DNA of the CDR3 is TGCGCCAGCAGCTCCCAGGGCCGATCGAACACCGGGGAGCTGTTTTTT. The encoded protein is CASSSQGRSNTGELFF.